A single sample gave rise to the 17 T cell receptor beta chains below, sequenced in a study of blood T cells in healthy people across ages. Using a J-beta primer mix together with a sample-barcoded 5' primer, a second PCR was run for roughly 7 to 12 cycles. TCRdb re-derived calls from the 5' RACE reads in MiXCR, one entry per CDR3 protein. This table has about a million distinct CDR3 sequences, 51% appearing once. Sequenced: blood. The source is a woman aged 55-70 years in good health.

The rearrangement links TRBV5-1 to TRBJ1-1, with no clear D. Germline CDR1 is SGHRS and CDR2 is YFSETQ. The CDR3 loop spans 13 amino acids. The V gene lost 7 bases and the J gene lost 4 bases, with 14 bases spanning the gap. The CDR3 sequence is CASHLRGGTEAFF. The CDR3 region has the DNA TGCGCCAGCCATTTACGGGGTGGCACTGAAGCTTTCTTT.

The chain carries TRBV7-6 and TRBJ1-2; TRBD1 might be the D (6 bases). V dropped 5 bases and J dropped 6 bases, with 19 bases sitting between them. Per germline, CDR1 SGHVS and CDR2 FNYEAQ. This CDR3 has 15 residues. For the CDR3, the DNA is TGTGCCAGCAGCACGTGGGACAAACTAACAGATGGCTACACCTTC. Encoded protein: CASSTWDKLTDGYTF.

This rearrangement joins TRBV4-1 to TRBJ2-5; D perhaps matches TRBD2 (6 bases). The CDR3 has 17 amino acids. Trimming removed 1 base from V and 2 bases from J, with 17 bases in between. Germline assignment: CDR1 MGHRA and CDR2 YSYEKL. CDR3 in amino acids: CASSQVGRKRDQETQYF. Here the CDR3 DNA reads TGCGCCAGCAGCCAAGTTGGGAGGAAGAGGGATCAAGAGACCCAGTACTTC.

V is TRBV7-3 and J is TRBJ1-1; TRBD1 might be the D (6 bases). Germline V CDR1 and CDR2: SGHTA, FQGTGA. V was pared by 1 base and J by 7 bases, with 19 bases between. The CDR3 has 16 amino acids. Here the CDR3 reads CASSLNGPLPQGEAFF. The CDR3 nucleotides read TGTGCCAGCAGCTTAAATGGGCCCCTCCCACAGGGTGAAGCTTTCTTT.

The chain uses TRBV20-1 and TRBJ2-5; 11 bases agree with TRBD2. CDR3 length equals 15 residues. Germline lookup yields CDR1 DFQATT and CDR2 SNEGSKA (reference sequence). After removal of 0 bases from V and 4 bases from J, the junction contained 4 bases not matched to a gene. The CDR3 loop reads CSAREGSGRAETQYF. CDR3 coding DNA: TGCAGTGCTAGAGAGGGTAGCGGGAGGGCAGAGACCCAGTACTTC.

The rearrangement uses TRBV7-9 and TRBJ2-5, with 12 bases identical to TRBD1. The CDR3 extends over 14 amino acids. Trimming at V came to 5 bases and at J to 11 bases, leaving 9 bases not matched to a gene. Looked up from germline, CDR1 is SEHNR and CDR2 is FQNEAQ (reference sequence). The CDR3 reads CASSAGQGALGQYF. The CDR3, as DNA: TGTGCCAGCAGCGCGGGACAGGGGGCTTTAGGGCAGTACTTC.

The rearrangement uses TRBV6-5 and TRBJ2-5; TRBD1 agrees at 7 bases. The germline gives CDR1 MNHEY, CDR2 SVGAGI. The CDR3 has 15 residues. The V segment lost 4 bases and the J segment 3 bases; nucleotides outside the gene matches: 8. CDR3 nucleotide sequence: TGTGCCAGCAGTTCGATGGGACAGAATGAAGAGACCCAGTACTTC. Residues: CASSSMGQNEETQYF.

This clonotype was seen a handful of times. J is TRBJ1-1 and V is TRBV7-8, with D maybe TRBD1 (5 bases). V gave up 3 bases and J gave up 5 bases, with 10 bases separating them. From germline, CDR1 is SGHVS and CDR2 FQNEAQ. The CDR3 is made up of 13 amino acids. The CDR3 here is CASSFSGLTEAFF. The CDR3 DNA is TGTGCCAGCAGCTTTTCAGGGTTAACTGAAGCTTTCTTT.

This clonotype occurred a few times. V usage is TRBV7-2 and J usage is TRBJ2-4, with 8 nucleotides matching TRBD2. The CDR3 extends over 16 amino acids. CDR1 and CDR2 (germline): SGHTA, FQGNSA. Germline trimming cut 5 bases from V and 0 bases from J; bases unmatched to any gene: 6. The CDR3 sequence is CASSRLAGQAKNIQYF. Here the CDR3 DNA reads TGTGCCAGCAGCCGTTTAGCGGGGCAAGCCAAAAACATTCAGTACTTC.

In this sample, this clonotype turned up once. CDR3 in amino acids: CASSLRASGNTGELFF. CDR3 DNA sequence: TGTGCCAGCAGTTTAAGAGCTAGCGGGAACACCGGGGAGCTGTTTTTT. This chain joins TRBV12-3 or TRBV12-4 and TRBJ2-2, with 7 bases lining up with TRBD2. V shed 2 bases and J 1 base; nucleotides not matched to a gene: 4. This CDR3 region has 16 residues.

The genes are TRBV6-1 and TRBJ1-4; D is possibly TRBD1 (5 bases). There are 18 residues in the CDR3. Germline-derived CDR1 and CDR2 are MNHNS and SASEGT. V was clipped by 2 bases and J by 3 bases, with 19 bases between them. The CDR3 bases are TGTGCCAGCAGTGAAAAATACAGCCGCCTGGGGGCTAATGAAAAACTGTTTTTT. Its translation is CASSEKYSRLGANEKLFF.

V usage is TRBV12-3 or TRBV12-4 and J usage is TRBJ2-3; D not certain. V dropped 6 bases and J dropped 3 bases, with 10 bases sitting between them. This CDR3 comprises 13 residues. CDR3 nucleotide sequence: TGTGCCAGCAGCATGAAGAAAACAGATACGCAGTATTTT. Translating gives CASSMKKTDTQYF.

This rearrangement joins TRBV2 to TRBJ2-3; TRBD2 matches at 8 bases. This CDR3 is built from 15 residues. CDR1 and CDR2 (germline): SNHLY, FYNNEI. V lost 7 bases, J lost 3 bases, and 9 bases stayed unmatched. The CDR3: CASTFGREVTDTQYF. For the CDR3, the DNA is TGTGCCAGCACTTTCGGGAGGGAGGTGACAGATACGCAGTATTTT. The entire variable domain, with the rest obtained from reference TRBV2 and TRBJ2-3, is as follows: EPEVTQTPSHQVTQMGQEVILRCVPISNHLYFYWYRQILGQKVEFLVSFYNNEISEKSEIFDDQFSVERPDGSNFTLKIRSTKLEDSAMYFCASTFGREVTDTQYFGPGTRLTVL.

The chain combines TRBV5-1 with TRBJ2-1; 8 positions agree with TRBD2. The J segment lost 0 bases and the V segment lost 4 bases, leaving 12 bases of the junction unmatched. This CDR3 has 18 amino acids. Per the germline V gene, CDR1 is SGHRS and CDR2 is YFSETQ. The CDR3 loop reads CASSPSLAGTSSYNEQFF. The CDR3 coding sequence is TGCGCCAGCAGCCCCTCCCTCGCCGGGACTAGCTCCTACAATGAGCAGTTCTTC.

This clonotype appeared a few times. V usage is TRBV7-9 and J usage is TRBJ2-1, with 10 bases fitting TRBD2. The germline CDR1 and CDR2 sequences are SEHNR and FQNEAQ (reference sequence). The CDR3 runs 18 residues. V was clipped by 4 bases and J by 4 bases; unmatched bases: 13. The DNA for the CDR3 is TGTGCCAGCAGCTCCCCCCAATCTAGCGGGAGCAATTACAATGAGCAGTTCTTC. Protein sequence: CASSSPQSSGSNYNEQFF.

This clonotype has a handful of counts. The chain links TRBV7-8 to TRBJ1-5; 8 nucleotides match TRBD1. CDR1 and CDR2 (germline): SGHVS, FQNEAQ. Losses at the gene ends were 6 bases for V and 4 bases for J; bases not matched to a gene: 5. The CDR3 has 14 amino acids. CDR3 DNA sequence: TGTGCCAGCAGAGGGGACAGGCCTAATCAGCCCCAGCATTTT. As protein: CASRGDRPNQPQHF.

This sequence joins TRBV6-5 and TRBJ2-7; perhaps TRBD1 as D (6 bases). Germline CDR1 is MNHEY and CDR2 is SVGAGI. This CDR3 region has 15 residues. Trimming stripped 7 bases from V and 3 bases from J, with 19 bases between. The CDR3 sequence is CASTRNPQGLYEQYF. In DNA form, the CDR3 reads TGTGCCAGCACCCGCAACCCCCAGGGGCTCTACGAGCAGTACTTC.